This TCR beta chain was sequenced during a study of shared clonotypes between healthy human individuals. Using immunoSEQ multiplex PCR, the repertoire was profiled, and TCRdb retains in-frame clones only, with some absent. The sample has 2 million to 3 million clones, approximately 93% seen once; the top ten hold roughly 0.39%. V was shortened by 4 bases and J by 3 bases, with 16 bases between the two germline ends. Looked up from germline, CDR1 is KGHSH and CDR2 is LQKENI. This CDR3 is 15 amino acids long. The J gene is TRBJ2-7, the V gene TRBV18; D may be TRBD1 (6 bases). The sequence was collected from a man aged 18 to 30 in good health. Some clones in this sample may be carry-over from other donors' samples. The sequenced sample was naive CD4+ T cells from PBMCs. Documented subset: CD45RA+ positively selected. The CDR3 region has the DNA TGTGCCAGCTCACGACCCCGGGACAAGGTCTACGAGCAGTACTTC. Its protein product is CASSRPRDKVYEQYF.